This T cell receptor beta chain was recovered during a study of cytomegalovirus exposure and HLA in healthy donors. Germline CDR1 and CDR2: MNHEY and SVGAGI. Trimming pared 6 bases from V and 5 bases from J, leaving 10 bases between. The CDR3 has 12 residues. Notes on this clone: No antigen is known for it.

The study ran its PCR with 60 Vbeta and 13 Jbeta primers. This table comes from immunoSEQ multiplex PCR, and its TCRdb copy is limited to in-frame clones, with some not included. The table includes approximately 150,000 clones, nearly 80% detected once. Findings of the study overall: Judged likely to be a sequencing artifact was a cluster of highly shared sequence variants.

This chain connects TRBV6-5 to TRBJ2-5; a weak D match, TRBD1 (6 bases). Specimen: PBMCs. The receptor was derived from a woman in her thirties or forties in good health and CMV-seronegative. DNA of the CDR3: TGTGCCAGCAGAACAGGGTCGGAGACCCAGTACTTC. It yields the protein CASRTGSETQYF.